One and the same sample provided the 8 T cell receptor beta chains below, sequenced in a study of T cell responses to AZD1222 COVID-19 vaccine. Sequencing used immunoSEQ multiplex PCR; TCRdb keeps in-frame clones, though not all of them. The sample records approximately 130,000 clones, around 86% being singletons. The sequences come from peripheral blood, collected 28 days after the second AZD1222 dose. These receptors originate from an adult who received the AZD1222 COVID-19 vaccine.

V is TRBV29-1 and J is TRBJ1-1; D remains ambiguous. The CDR3 has 13 amino acids. Germline-derived CDR1 and CDR2 are SQVTM and ANQGSEA. The germline V and J ends were trimmed by 2 bases and 3 bases, with 10 bases remaining between them. The CDR3 region is CSVERDSDTEAFF. The CDR3 DNA is TGCAGCGTTGAAAGGGATTCCGACACTGAAGCTTTCTTT.

The rearrangement uses TRBV18 and TRBJ1-5; 11 positions agree with TRBD1. The CDR3 totals 16 residues. With 4 bases clipped from V and 6 bases from J, the junction kept 8 bases outside the gene matches. CDR1 and CDR2 (germline): KGHSH, LQKENI. The CDR3 nucleotides are TGTGCCAGCTCACTGTTGGACAGGGGGCCTACTCAGCCCCAGCATTTT. Translation gives CASSLLDRGPTQPQHF.

This chain joins TRBV15 and TRBJ2-3; D is ambiguous. Per germline, CDR1 LNHNV and CDR2 YYDKDF (reference sequence). The CDR3 is made up of 14 amino acids. Trimming shortened V by 0 bases and J by 0 bases, and 4 bases separated the two germline ends. The CDR3 sequence is CATSRDPSTDTQYF. CDR3 bases: TGTGCCACCAGCAGAGATCCTAGCACAGATACGCAGTATTTT.

The rearrangement joins TRBV15 to TRBJ1-3, with TRBD1 identical over 8 bases. This CDR3 region has 16 residues. After removal of 0 bases from V and 0 bases from J, the junction contained 1 base not matched to a gene. The V gene's germline CDR1 is LNHNV and CDR2 YYDKDF (reference sequence). The CDR3 loop is CATSREDRASGNTIYF. As DNA, the CDR3 is TGTGCCACCAGCAGAGAGGACAGGGCCTCTGGAAACACCATATATTTT.

The chain joins TRBV7-2 to TRBJ2-7, with D perhaps matching TRBD2 (5 bases). The CDR3 spans 14 residues. Germline V lookup: CDR1 SGHTA, CDR2 FQGNSA. Between the trimmed V and J ends, which lost 4 bases and 2 bases, there was a span of 12 bases. In nucleotides, the CDR3 is TGTGCCAGCAGCTCCAGGACTTCCACCTACGAGCAGTACTTC. Its translation: CASSSRTSTYEQYF.

The gene calls are TRBV21-1 and TRBJ2-1; the table names TRBD2, a call not compared with the DNA. TRBV21-1 is described as a pseudogene. The CDR3 is 16 residues long. Written as DNA, the CDR3 is TGTGCCAGCAGACCCCTTCCATGGACTCTGGGTAATGAGCAGTTCTTC. Translation gives CASRPLPWTLGNEQFF.

The genes are TRBV11-2 and TRBJ1-6; perhaps TRBD1 as D (5 bases). This CDR3 comprises 13 residues. Germline V lookup: CDR1 SGHAT, CDR2 FQNNGV. V lost 3 bases to trimming and J lost 9 bases, with 9 bases between them. CDR3 region: CASSFAGGSPLHF. As DNA, the CDR3 is TGTGCCAGCAGCTTCGCGGGGGGTTCACCCCTCCACTTT.

This chain links TRBV27 with TRBJ1-6; no reliable D call. The germline gives CDR1 MNHEY, CDR2 SMNVEV (reference sequence). Trimming removed 2 bases at V and 10 bases at J, with 18 bases between. The CDR3 runs 16 residues. The CDR3: CASSLAGAYNRSPLHF. The CDR3 DNA reads as TGTGCCAGCAGTTTAGCGGGAGCTTACAACCGATCACCCCTCCACTTT.